Reported below is one TCR beta chain. Its specificity is unknown. CDR1 SGHTA and CDR2 FQGNSA come from the germline V gene. The CDR3 runs to 19 residues. The trim removed 0 bases at V and 0 bases at J, leaving 14 bases unmatched. Template switching added a universal primer binding site, and final cDNA carried unique molecular identifiers. TCRdb recomputed calls from the 5' RACE reads with MiXCR, one row per CDR3 protein. Counted here are 1.5 million to 2 million distinct CDR3 sequences, more than 30% occurring once; the ten biggest clones make up less than 0.35%. This sample stems from a study of identical twins. Study-wide results and caveats: The study reached conclusions through statistical analysis that was cross-sectional, not following the same donors.

Among all donors, each was a healthy Caucasian. The sequence was obtained from a newborn girl in good health. Source material: cord blood. This rearrangement joins TRBV7-2 to TRBJ2-7, with 7 bases identical to TRBD2. DNA for the CDR3: TGTGCCAGCAGCTTAGCAGCGCCCCCCACTAGCGCCCTCTCCTACGAGCAGTACTTC. Amino acid sequence: CASSLAAPPTSALSYEQYF.